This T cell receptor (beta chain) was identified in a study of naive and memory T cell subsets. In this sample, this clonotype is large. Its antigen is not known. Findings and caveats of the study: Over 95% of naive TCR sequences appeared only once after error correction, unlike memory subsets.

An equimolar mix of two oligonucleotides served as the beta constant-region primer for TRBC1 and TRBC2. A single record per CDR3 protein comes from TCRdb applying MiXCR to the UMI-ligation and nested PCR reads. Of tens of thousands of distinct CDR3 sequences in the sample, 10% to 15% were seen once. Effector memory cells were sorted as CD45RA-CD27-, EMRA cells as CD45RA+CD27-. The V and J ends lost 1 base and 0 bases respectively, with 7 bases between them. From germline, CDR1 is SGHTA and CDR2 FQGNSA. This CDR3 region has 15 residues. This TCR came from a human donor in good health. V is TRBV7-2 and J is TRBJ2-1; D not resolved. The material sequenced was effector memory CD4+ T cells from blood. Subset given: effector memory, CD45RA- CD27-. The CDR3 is CASSLGSSSYNEQFF. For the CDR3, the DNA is TGTGCCAGCAGCTTAGGGTCCAGCTCCTACAATGAGCAGTTCTTC.